Each of the 26 T cell receptor beta chains below was sequenced from the same sample in a study of blood T cell repertoires in COVID-19. Sequenced by immunoSEQ multiplex PCR; TCRdb stores in-frame clones only, minus some. The data show 150,000 to 200,000 clones, roughly 84% seen once. Sequencing input: peripheral blood. Receptors originate from an elderly woman with active or convalescent COVID-19.

The rearrangement links TRBV14 to TRBJ2-1; TRBD1 might be the D (6 bases). Germline CDR1 and CDR2: SGHDN and FVKESK. The CDR3 contains 18 residues. V was clipped by 2 bases and J by 6 bases, with 23 bases between them. CDR3 amino acids: CASSQRPGQRTPRNEQFF. Written as DNA, the CDR3 is TGTGCCAGCAGCCAACGCCCGGGACAAAGGACCCCCCGCAATGAGCAGTTCTTC.

This chain uses TRBV2 with TRBJ1-2, with 10 bases lining up with TRBD1. The V gene end was trimmed by 6 bases and the J gene end by 6 bases; junction bases not matched to a gene: 4. CDR1 SNHLY and CDR2 FYNNEI come from the germline V gene. The CDR3 extends over 13 amino acids. CDR3 sequence (DNA): TGTGCCAGCAGGGGACAGGGGATAGATGGCTACACCTTC. Amino acid sequence: CASRGQGIDGYTF.

This clone was detected a few times. The rearrangement joins TRBV7-9 to TRBJ1-3, with TRBD1 as a possible D gene (6 bases). Trimming shortened V by 10 bases and J by 2 bases, and 12 bases separated the two germline ends. Looked up from germline, CDR1 is SEHNR and CDR2 is FQNEAQ (reference sequence). This CDR3 has 13 residues. CDR3 loop: CATARGTGNTIYF. The DNA for the CDR3 is TGTGCCACCGCCAGGGGAACTGGAAACACCATATATTTT.

V usage is TRBV5-6 and J usage is TRBJ1-2; 7 nucleotides align to TRBD1. V trimming: 4 bases; J trimming: 4 bases; junction bases outside the gene matches: 7. The CDR3 has 14 amino acids. CDR1 and CDR2 (germline): SGHDT, YYEEEE. The DNA for the CDR3 is TGTGCCAGCAGCCCCGGACAGGCTTTCTATGGCTACACCTTC. Residues: CASSPGQAFYGYTF. The full variable domain, in which reference TRBV5-6 and TRBJ1-2 provide the parts outside the CDR3, is DAGVTQSPTHLIKTRGQQVTLRCSPKSGHDTVSWYQQALGQGPQFIFQYYEEEERQRGNFPDRFSGHQFPNYSSELNVNALLLGDSALYLCASSPGQAFYGYTFGSGTRLTVV.

This sequence joins TRBV6-5 and TRBJ2-7; 9 nucleotides align to TRBD1. Germline V gene lookup returns CDR1 MNHEY and CDR2 SVGAGI. Trimming took 2 bases from V and 6 from J; bases not matched to a gene: 8. CDR3 size: 15 residues. CDR3 coding DNA: TGTGCCAGCAGTTACGGGGGACAGGGTCAGGGCGAGCAGTACTTC. Translation gives CASSYGGQGQGEQYF.

This clone has a handful of counts. This sequence joins TRBV18 and TRBJ2-5; 7 bases align to TRBD1. The CDR3 is made up of 14 amino acids. After removal of 2 bases from V and 1 base from J, the junction contained 1 base not matched to a gene. Germline values: CDR1 KGHSH, CDR2 LQKENI. CDR3 DNA: TGTGCCAGCTCACCAGGACAGGCCCAAGAGACCCAGTACTTC. It yields the protein CASSPGQAQETQYF.

The chain has TRBV27 and TRBJ1-1, with D tentatively TRBD1 (6 bases). V was clipped by 6 bases and J by 3 bases, with 14 bases between them. Germline lookup yields CDR1 MNHEY and CDR2 SMNVEV (reference sequence). The CDR3 is made up of 14 amino acids. The CDR3 loop is CASRNREQDTEAFF. The CDR3, as DNA: TGTGCCAGCAGGAACAGGGAGCAGGACACTGAAGCTTTCTTT.

This clone showed up many times. This sample includes further DNA sequences coding for the same CDR3. CDR3 DNA sequence: TGTGCCAGCAGCTTGACAGGGCCTAACTATGGCTACACCTTC. This translates into CASSLTGPNYGYTF. The chain couples TRBV5-6 to TRBJ1-2; D might be TRBD1 (6 bases). The V end lost 1 base, the J end lost 0 bases, and 7 bases lay between the germline ends. Germline V gene data show CDR1 as SGHDT and CDR2 as YYEEEE. The CDR3 extends over 14 amino acids.

The rearrangement uses TRBV5-1 and TRBJ2-7; a weak D match, TRBD2 (6 bases). The V gene's germline CDR1 is SGHRS and CDR2 YFSETQ. The CDR3 runs 14 residues. The V end lost 4 bases, the J end lost 5 bases, and 16 bases lay between the germline ends. CDR3 in DNA: TGCGCCAGCAGCCCCGGGACTGCTGCGGACGAGCAGTACTTC. It translates to CASSPGTAADEQYF.

The chain has TRBV4-1 and TRBJ1-2; TRBD1 aligns across 8 bases. V lost 4 bases to trimming and J lost 6 bases; unmatched junction nucleotides: 4. The CDR3 runs to 13 residues. In germline, CDR1 is MGHRA, CDR2 YSYEKL. As DNA, the CDR3 is TGCGCCAGCAGCCCGCAGGGGGCCCATGGCTACACCTTC. It is translated as CASSPQGAHGYTF.

V usage is TRBV7-6 and J usage is TRBJ2-1; D perhaps matches TRBD1 (5 bases). Germline CDR1 reads SGHVS; CDR2 reads FNYEAQ. V dropped 5 bases and J dropped 6 bases, with 11 bases sitting between them. The CDR3 totals 13 residues. The CDR3 sequence: CASSPRVPNEQFF. The CDR3 nucleotides are TGTGCCAGCAGCCCCAGGGTCCCCAATGAGCAGTTCTTC.

The chain links TRBV2 to TRBJ1-5; D is unresolved. The CDR3 sequence is 14 residues long. The V end lost 4 bases, the J end lost 6 bases, and 13 bases lay between the germline ends. Germline loops: CDR1 SNHLY, CDR2 FYNNEI. CDR3 sequence: CASSGGQAFQPQHF. The CDR3 region has the DNA TGTGCCAGCAGTGGTGGTCAGGCTTTTCAGCCCCAGCATTTT.

The rearrangement uses TRBV25-1 and TRBJ2-1, with 7 bases that match TRBD2. In germline, CDR1 is MGHDK, CDR2 SYGVNS. Unmatched junction bases numbered 13, after V lost 3 bases and J lost 2 bases. The CDR3 extends over 18 amino acids. CDR3 sequence: CASSDNKGRGGPYNEQFF. As DNA, the CDR3 is TGTGCCAGCAGTGACAACAAGGGACGGGGAGGGCCCTACAATGAGCAGTTCTTC. The full variable domain, with the rest looked up from reference TRBV25-1 and TRBJ2-1, is EADIYQTPRYLVIGTGKKITLECSQTMGHDKMYWYQQDPGMELHLIHYSYGVNSTEKGDLSSESTVSRIRTEHFPLTLESARPSHTSQYLCASSDNKGRGGPYNEQFFGPGTRLTVL.

CDR3 nucleotides: TGTGCCAGCGGGCGCGGGGGGGCTAACTATGGCTACACCTTC. This sequence encodes CASGRGGANYGYTF. The chain couples TRBV25-1 to TRBJ1-2; tentative D call: TRBD1 (5 bases). V lost 8 bases, J lost 0 bases, and 13 bases lay in between. CDR1 MGHDK and CDR2 SYGVNS come from the germline V gene. CDR3 size: 14 residues.

The V and J genes are TRBV5-1 and TRBJ1-2; 7 positions agree with TRBD1. Germline assignment: CDR1 SGHRS and CDR2 YFSETQ. This CDR3 spans 16 amino acids. V was pared by 0 bases and J by 2 bases, with 7 bases of the junction left unmatched. The CDR3 protein is CASSLGMGQQNYGYTF. Written as DNA, the CDR3 is TGCGCCAGCAGCTTGGGGATGGGACAGCAAAACTATGGCTACACCTTC.

This chain connects TRBV9 to TRBJ2-1, with D maybe TRBD2 (7 bases). CDR1 is SGDLS, CDR2 YYNGEE, per germline. The CDR3 extends over 16 amino acids. The V gene lost 3 bases and the J gene lost 4 bases, with 17 bases spanning the gap. The CDR3 DNA reads TGTGCCAGCAGCGCCTTAGGGGGGGCGAGTTACAATGAGCAGTTCTTC. The encoded protein is CASSALGGASYNEQFF.

The V gene is TRBV7-2, the J gene TRBJ2-3, with TRBD2 matching 14 bases. The CDR3 runs 18 residues. The V gene's germline CDR1 is SGHTA and CDR2 FQGNSA. Losses at the gene ends were 4 bases for V and 5 bases for J; bases not matched to a gene: 11. The CDR3 is CASSSGLAGVLAGDTQYF. CDR3 bases: TGTGCCAGCAGCTCGGGACTAGCGGGGGTACTCGCCGGAGATACGCAGTATTTT.

CDR3: CASGTPRFTDTQYF. CDR3 sequence (DNA): TGTGCCAGTGGGACACCTCGATTCACAGATACGCAGTATTTT. This chain connects TRBV27 to TRBJ2-3; a possible D gene is TRBD1 (6 bases). The CDR3 sequence is 14 residues long. V was cut by 9 bases and J by 2 bases, with 15 bases left in between. Looked up from germline, CDR1 is MNHEY and CDR2 is SMNVEV (reference sequence).

The chain uses TRBV10-3 and TRBJ2-7; 7 nucleotides match TRBD2. Germline lookup yields CDR1 ENHRY and CDR2 SYGVKD. Trimming at V came to 4 bases and at J to 2 bases, leaving 5 bases not matched to a gene. The CDR3 sequence is 14 residues long. CDR3 residues: CAISGRLATYEQYF. DNA for the CDR3: TGTGCCATCAGTGGAAGACTAGCCACCTACGAGCAGTACTTC.

This chain links TRBV6-6 with TRBJ1-4; no clear D gene. CDR3 length: 13 residues. Germline loops: CDR1 MNHNY, CDR2 SVGAGI (reference sequence). The V end lost 2 bases, the J end lost 7 bases, and 8 bases lay between the germline ends. The CDR3 reads CASSYLGREKLFF. The CDR3 region has the DNA TGTGCCAGCAGTTACCTAGGTCGTGAAAAACTGTTTTTT.

The chain is built from TRBV5-1 and TRBJ1-6, with D possibly being TRBD1 (6 bases). The CDR3 has 15 residues. The V end was cut by 2 bases, the J end by 5 bases, with 11 bases between. Germline V gene sequence: CDR1 SGHRS, CDR2 YFSETQ. The CDR3 is CASSFGQNNNSPLHF. The CDR3 region has the DNA TGCGCCAGCAGCTTCGGACAGAATAATAATTCACCCCTCCACTTT.

The V call is TRBV6-5, the J call TRBJ1-6; D is possibly TRBD1 (5 bases). From germline, CDR1 is MNHEY and CDR2 SVGAGI. Deletions cut 2 bases from V and 10 bases from J, with 12 bases between. The CDR3 runs 14 residues. DNA for the CDR3: TGTGCCAGCAGTTACGAGGAGGGGAACTCACCCCTCCACTTT. Its translation is CASSYEEGNSPLHF.

The V call is TRBV6-5, the J call TRBJ1-3; no reliable D call. Germline V lookup: CDR1 MNHEY, CDR2 SVGAGI. Trimming took off 6 bases at V and 1 base at J, with 4 bases between the two ends. The CDR3 is 12 residues long. The CDR3 sequence: CASRSSGNTIYF. CDR3 DNA sequence: TGTGCCAGCAGATCATCTGGAAACACCATATATTTT.

The J gene is TRBJ1-5, the V gene TRBV18; 8 bases are shared with TRBD1. The V and J ends lost 6 bases and 0 bases, in that order; junction bases with no gene match: 7. CDR3 size: 16 residues. The germline V gene encodes CDR1 KGHSH and CDR2 LQKENI. Written as DNA, the CDR3 is TGTGCCAGCTCCCAAAGACAGGGGAATAGCAATCAGCCCCAGCATTTT. It specifies CASSQRQGNSNQPQHF.

This clone was observed a handful of times. The gene calls are TRBV29-1 and TRBJ1-2; 8 bases line up with TRBD1. The CDR3 has 13 amino acids. The germline V gene encodes CDR1 SQVTM and CDR2 ANQGSEA. The V and J ends lost 3 bases and 8 bases, in that order; junction bases with no gene match: 8. The CDR3 reads CSVDPRGLEGYTF. The CDR3 nucleotides are TGCAGCGTTGACCCCAGGGGGCTAGAGGGCTACACCTTC. Full variable domain (remainder filled in from reference TRBV29-1 and TRBJ1-2): SAVISQKPSRDICQRGTSLTIQCQVDSQVTMMFWYRQQPGQSLTLIATANQGSEATYESGFVIDKFPISRPNLTFSTLTVSNMSPEDSSIYLCSVDPRGLEGYTFGSGTRLTVV.

The chain carries TRBV6-4 and TRBJ1-6, with no clear D. Trimming left V 2 bases short and J 7 bases short, with 6 bases between. The germline CDR1 and CDR2 sequences are MRHNA and SNTAGT. This CDR3 is built from 13 residues. The CDR3 coding sequence is TGTGCCAGCAGTGACGGAGGGAATTCACCCCTCCACTTT. Its translation: CASSDGGNSPLHF.